This T cell receptor beta chain was captured by sequencing in a study of blood T cells in healthy people across ages. Study information: For every two T cells, template switching captured about one barcoded beta molecule.

To note about this clonotype: The junction differs from germline at one of its ends, possibly a read error.

It was with a sample-barcoded 5' primer and a J-beta primer mix that a second PCR of roughly 7 to 12 cycles was run. One entry per CDR3 protein results from TCRdb running MiXCR on the 5' RACE reads. The sample has fewer than 2,000,000 distinct CDR3 sequences; about 31% are singletons. This CDR3 comprises 17 residues. Germline V lookup: CDR1 DFQATT, CDR2 SNEGSKA (reference sequence). This chain uses TRBV20-1 with TRBJ1-5, with 8 positions matching TRBD1. The source of this sequence is a young woman in good health. Specimen: blood. The CDR3 spells CSARSTDRGRSNRPQHF. The CDR3 DNA reads as TGCAGTGCTAGATCGACAGACAGGGGCCGCAGCAATCGGCCCCAGCATTTT.